This T cell receptor (beta chain) derives from a study of cytomegalovirus exposure and HLA in healthy donors. Study-wide points: Because they were indistinguishable, some V segments, including TRBV6-2 and TRBV6-3, were excluded.

In this sample, this clone turned up once. Its antigen is unidentified. PCR involved 60 Vbeta and 13 Jbeta primers. TCRdb's table, derived via immunoSEQ multiplex PCR, lists solely in-frame clones and lacks some. The repertoire includes about 160,000 clones, 75% to 80% of them detected once, and 0.85% to 1% sits in the top ten. The CDR3 loop spans 15 amino acids. Germline assignment: CDR1 SGDLS and CDR2 YYNGEE. The trim removed 4 bases at V and 7 bases at J, leaving 12 bases unmatched. The chain couples TRBV9 to TRBJ2-7; 9 positions match TRBD1. Input material: PBMCs. This receptor was obtained from a woman aged 45-59 years in good health and CMV-seropositive. CDR3 nucleotide sequence: TGTGCCAGCAGCTACCGGGACAGGGAGACGGGTGAGCAGTACTTC. This sequence encodes CASSYRDRETGEQYF.